Presented here are 23 T cell receptor beta chains from one specimen sequenced in a study of graft-versus-host responses after intestinal transplantation. Using immunoSEQ multiplex PCR, the repertoire was profiled, and TCRdb retains in-frame clones only, with some absent. The table has about 120,000 clones, 80% to 95% seen once. Their antigens are not known. The specimen comprised unstimulated CD4+ T cells sorted from spleen or lymph node cells, sampled before intestinal transplant. These receptors came from a human donor who received an intestinal transplant.

The CDR3 coding sequence is TGTGCCAGCAGCCTGGGGTCCGCCGCCCTCACAGATACGCAGTATTTT. It yields the protein CASSLGSAALTDTQYF. The chain uses TRBV7-8 and TRBJ2-3; no firm D call. The CDR3 is 16 residues long. V shed 5 bases and J shed 2 bases, with 17 bases lying between them. CDR1 and CDR2 (germline): SGHVS, FQNEAQ.

This clone was observed a single time. The chain combines TRBV6-1 with TRBJ1-2; D gene ambiguous. Germline V gene lookup returns CDR1 MNHNS and CDR2 SASEGT. There are 12 residues in the CDR3. Trimming left V 2 bases short and J 3 bases short, with 4 bases between. The chain's CDR3 is CASSESDYGYTF. The DNA for the CDR3 is TGTGCCAGCAGTGAATCGGACTATGGCTACACCTTC.

This rearrangement joins TRBV25-1 to TRBJ1-2; TRBD1 is a possible D gene (5 bases). There are 14 residues in the CDR3. From germline, CDR1 is MGHDK and CDR2 SYGVNS. V dropped 1 base and J dropped 6 bases, with 12 bases sitting between them. CDR3 amino acids: CASSEFPGTNGYTF. Here the CDR3 DNA reads TGTGCCAGCAGTGAATTCCCCGGGACGAATGGCTACACCTTC.

The chain links TRBV10-2 to TRBJ1-2; D gene ambiguous. With 2 bases removed from V and 3 bases from J, the gap between germline ends came to 4 bases. This CDR3 contains 12 residues. Germline V gene lookup returns CDR1 WSHSY and CDR2 SAAADI. CDR3 region: CASSERDYGYTF. CDR3 bases: TGCGCCAGCAGTGAGCGGGACTATGGCTACACCTTC.

This clone was seen only a few times. The CDR3 DNA is TGTGCCAGCAGCCGAGCGGGAGGATTAGAGACCCAGTACTTC. Amino acid sequence: CASSRAGGLETQYF. The rearrangement links TRBV2 to TRBJ2-5, with TRBD2 matching 9 bases. This CDR3 is 14 amino acids long. The V and J ends lost 6 bases and 4 bases, in that order; junction bases with no gene match: 6. Germline lookup yields CDR1 SNHLY and CDR2 FYNNEI.

The V call is TRBV2, the J call TRBJ1-2; no clear D. The CDR3 is 13 amino acids. Germline values: CDR1 SNHLY, CDR2 FYNNEI. V gave up 7 bases and J gave up 8 bases, with 17 bases separating them. CDR3 in amino acids: CASTPVGLLGYTF. Here the CDR3 DNA reads TGTGCCAGCACCCCGGTGGGTTTGTTGGGCTACACCTTC.

The V call is TRBV11-2, the J call TRBJ2-3; the D gene is possibly TRBD2 (5 bases). Trimming removed 5 bases from V and 0 bases from J, with 15 bases in between. Germline V gene lookup returns CDR1 SGHAT and CDR2 FQNNGV. The CDR3 is made up of 16 amino acids. CDR3 region: CASSPSSGSSTDTQYF. CDR3 coding DNA: TGTGCCAGCAGCCCTAGTAGTGGGAGTAGCACAGATACGCAGTATTTT.

The chain combines TRBV19 with TRBJ1-1; D not certain. Per germline, CDR1 LNHDA and CDR2 SQIVND (reference sequence). Between the trimmed V and J ends, which lost 2 bases and 1 base, there was a span of 5 bases. The CDR3 is made up of 13 amino acids. The CDR3 loop reads CASSIRANTEAFF. The CDR3 nucleotides are TGTGCCAGTAGTATAAGGGCGAACACTGAAGCTTTCTTT.

The chain combines TRBV27 with TRBJ1-5; no reliable D call. This CDR3 has 14 amino acids. Germline CDR1 and CDR2: MNHEY and SMNVEV (reference sequence). V dropped 1 base and J dropped 0 bases, with 4 bases sitting between them. The CDR3 nucleotides are TGTGCCAGCAGTTTATACCGTAGCAATCAGCCCCAGCATTTT. This codes for CASSLYRSNQPQHF.

The rearrangement uses TRBV5-1 and TRBJ2-1; TRBD2 agrees at 8 bases. The CDR3 extends over 15 amino acids. The V segment lost 2 bases and the J segment 10 bases; nucleotides outside the gene matches: 11. Germline CDR1 and CDR2: SGHRS and YFSETQ. The CDR3 loop is CASSFLAGFSTEQFF. The CDR3 DNA reads TGCGCCAGCAGCTTTCTAGCGGGTTTCTCCACGGAGCAGTTCTTC.

V and J are TRBV28 and TRBJ1-1, with TRBD1 identical over 7 bases. The germline V gene has CDR1 MDHEN and CDR2 SYDVKM. The ends lost 6 bases at V and 6 bases at J; junction bases unmatched: 10. This CDR3 comprises 14 residues. The CDR3 coding sequence is TGTGCCAGCAGCCGGGGACAGTCTGTTTCTGAAGCTTTCTTT. It codes for CASSRGQSVSEAFF. The full variable domain, with the rest looked up from reference TRBV28 and TRBJ1-1, is DVKVTQSSRYLVKRTGEKVFLECVQDMDHENMFWYRQDPGLGLRLIYFSYDVKMKEKGDIPEGYSVSREKKERFSLILESASTNQTSMYLCASSRGQSVSEAFFGQGTRLTVV.

The chain uses TRBV30 and TRBJ2-7; 10 bases line up with TRBD2. CDR3 length: 15 residues. From germline, CDR1 is GTSNPN and CDR2 SVGIG (reference sequence). Trimming removed 5 bases from V and 4 bases from J; junction bases left unmatched: 11. The CDR3 reads CAWAPGLAVGYEQYF. The CDR3 region has the DNA TGTGCCTGGGCCCCCGGACTAGCGGTTGGTTACGAGCAGTACTTC.

The V call is TRBV2, the J call TRBJ2-7; no clear D. Germline values: CDR1 SNHLY, CDR2 FYNNEI. The CDR3 is 14 residues long. Trimming took off 7 bases at V and 6 bases at J, with 19 bases between the two ends. The CDR3 reads CASTIQVSGIEQYF. The CDR3 nucleotides read TGTGCCAGCACAATCCAGGTTAGTGGGATCGAGCAGTACTTC.

V usage is TRBV11-2 and J usage is TRBJ1-4; D gene uncertain. The CDR3 spans 15 residues. The V and J ends lost 5 bases and 0 bases respectively, with 10 bases between them. The germline CDR1 and CDR2 sequences are SGHAT and FQNNGV. The CDR3 spells CASSNRQPTNEKLFF. CDR3 coding DNA: TGTGCCAGCAGCAACCGACAACCAACTAATGAAAAACTGTTTTTT.

J is TRBJ1-4 and V is TRBV5-6; no clear D gene. Trimming took 0 bases from V and 6 from J, leaving 9 bases between them. Looked up from germline, CDR1 is SGHDT and CDR2 is YYEEEE. The CDR3 covers 14 residues. The CDR3 is CASSLGGLDEKLFF. For the CDR3, the DNA is TGTGCCAGCAGCTTGGGAGGGCTAGATGAAAAACTGTTTTTT.

In regard to this clone: Other nucleotide sequences from this sample produce the same CDR3. The chain carries TRBV18 and TRBJ2-7, with 10 bases lining up with TRBD2. The germline V gene has CDR1 KGHSH and CDR2 LQKENI. V lost 2 bases to trimming and J lost 4 bases; unmatched junction nucleotides: 5. The CDR3 covers 15 residues. Written as DNA, the CDR3 is TGTGCCAGCTCACCAGCTAGCGGGAGTTTGTACGAGCAGTACTTC. It is translated as CASSPASGSLYEQYF.

This chain connects TRBV7-3 to TRBJ2-1; 11 bases fit TRBD1. Germline-derived CDR1 and CDR2 are SGHTA and FQGTGA. V trimming: 5 bases; J trimming: 6 bases; junction bases outside the gene matches: 6. This CDR3 has 15 amino acids. This CDR3 reads CASSLVGTGGNEQFF. CDR3 nucleotide sequence: TGTGCCAGCAGCCTAGTCGGGACAGGGGGCAATGAGCAGTTCTTC.

The CDR3 here is CASSLVGAPSYEQYF. The DNA of the CDR3 is TGCGCCAGCAGCTTGGTGGGGGCCCCCTCCTACGAGCAGTACTTC. This chain connects TRBV5-1 to TRBJ2-7, with TRBD1 as a possible D gene (6 bases). The CDR3 sequence is 15 residues long. Germline values: CDR1 SGHRS, CDR2 YFSETQ. V lost 0 bases, J lost 0 bases, and 10 bases lay in between.

This clone was seen once. CDR3 sequence reads: CASSQGAALTTGEQYF. For the CDR3, the DNA is TGTGCCAGCAGCCAAGGAGCGGCACTCACAACGGGCGAGCAGTACTTC. This chain joins TRBV4-2 and TRBJ2-7; D might be TRBD2 (5 bases). The germline V gene encodes CDR1 LGHNA and CDR2 YNFKEQ. CDR3 length equals 16 residues. V lost 1 base, J lost 6 bases, and 19 bases lay in between.

This sequence joins TRBV5-1 and TRBJ2-2; D may match TRBD1 or TRBD2 (5 bases each). CDR1 and CDR2 (germline): SGHRS, YFSETQ. CDR3 length: 14 amino acids. V was shortened by 4 bases and J by 0 bases, with 7 bases between the two germline ends. Here the CDR3 DNA reads TGCGCCAGCAGCCCGGGACCGAACACCGGGGAGCTGTTTTTT. Translated: CASSPGPNTGELFF. The full variable domain, completed using reference TRBV5-1 and TRBJ2-2, is KAGVTQTPRYLIKTRGQQVTLSCSPISGHRSVSWYQQTPGQGLQFLFEYFSETQRNKGNFPGRFSGRQFSNSRSEMNVSTLELGDSALYLCASSPGPNTGELFFGEGSRLTVL.

The chain carries TRBV23-1 and TRBJ2-5; a possible D gene is TRBD2 (5 bases). TRBV23-1 is identified as an open reading frame with a role that is uncertain. V was cut by 4 bases and J by 1 base, with 16 bases left in between. The CDR3 consists of 16 residues. Here the CDR3 reads CASSPTRADPQETQYF. The CDR3 nucleotides read TGCGCCAGCAGTCCAACGCGGGCCGATCCCCAAGAGACCCAGTACTTC.

This rearrangement joins TRBV5-1 to TRBJ2-2, with TRBD1 matching over 8 bases. This CDR3 spans 16 amino acids. Germline values: CDR1 SGHRS, CDR2 YFSETQ. The junction had 6 bases not matched to a gene; V was cut back by 2 bases and J by 3 bases. CDR3 protein: CASSFRQGKDTGELFF. In DNA, the CDR3 is TGCGCCAGCAGCTTTCGACAGGGGAAAGACACCGGGGAGCTGTTTTTT.

This clone was seen a handful of times. The chain couples TRBV7-9 to TRBJ1-2, with TRBD1 matching 7 bases. The trim removed 5 bases at V and 4 bases at J, leaving 4 bases unmatched. The CDR3 runs to 13 residues. Germline V gene data show CDR1 as SEHNR and CDR2 as FQNEAQ (reference sequence). CDR3 in amino acids: CASSLGQLYGYTF. Here the CDR3 DNA reads TGTGCCAGCAGCCTGGGACAGCTCTATGGCTACACCTTC.